This T cell receptor beta chain was identified in a study of blood T cell repertoires in COVID-19. Study as a whole: The United States, Italy and Spain supplied acute and convalescent COVID-19 samples.

Clones were read by immunoSEQ multiplex PCR, and TCRdb kept only the in-frame ones, dropping some. The sample holds about half a million clones; 89% are singletons and the top ten take 0.75% to 0.9%. V lost 0 bases and J lost 5, with 6 bases in between. The CDR3 spans 12 residues. The germline gives CDR1 SGHRS, CDR2 YFSETQ. Sequencing was performed on peripheral blood. This clonotype was sampled from a man aged 18-30 years with COVID-19, enrolled during active disease. This chain uses TRBV5-1 with TRBJ2-7; D is ambiguous. CDR3 in amino acids: CASSLVPNEQYF. In nucleotides, the CDR3 is TGCGCCAGCAGCTTGGTCCCCAACGAGCAGTACTTC.